A selection of T cell receptor beta chains follows, all from one sample in a study of cytomegalovirus exposure and HLA in healthy donors. Here immunoSEQ multiplex PCR was the method, and the copy in TCRdb shows in-frame clones only, minus some. In the table there are about 87,000 clones, approximately 69% of which are singletons. The sample comprised PBMCs. The receptors come from a man aged 30 to 45 in good health and CMV-seropositive. CDR3s include the opening cysteine and the closing phenylalanine or tryptophan. The D gene is left open where the match is weak. Some rows have no size entry. The others give once, few or many, or a class for an expanded clone.

V gene	CDR3 length	J gene	clone size	D gene	CDR3 protein
TRBV27	15	TRBJ2-7	.	TRBD2	CASSLSSGRGYEQYF
TRBV5-1	19	TRBJ2-6	.	TRBD1	CASSFTPGQGISGANVLTF
TRBV15	16	TRBJ2-7	.	TRBD1	CATSTDREVGSYEQYF
TRBV2	15	TRBJ1-2	.	.	CASSVARGSASGYTF
TRBV2	15	TRBJ1-6	few	TRBD1	CASSLTTGGDSPLHF
TRBV4-3	14	TRBJ2-4	.	.	CASSPGVGLHTGYF
TRBV7-8	15	TRBJ2-7	.	.	CASSLDIGGTYEQYF
TRBV7-9	14	TRBJ1-1	.	.	CSSSLDPGDTEAFF
TRBV19	13	TRBJ1-1	.	.	CASTPSLGTEAFF
TRBV29-1	13	TRBJ2-7	.	TRBD2	CSVGTGRGYEQYF
TRBV15	13	TRBJ1-1	.	TRBD1	CATSRGTGDEAFF
TRBV18	15	TRBJ2-7	.	TRBD2	CASSPGLAGEYEQYF
TRBV5-4	17	TRBJ2-1	.	TRBD2	CASSPDSGGGSYNEQFF
TRBV6-5	13	TRBJ2-1	.	TRBD1	CASSPGQGNEQFF
TRBV5-1	15	TRBJ2-2	once	TRBD1	CASSLLQGDTGELFF
TRBV2	13	TRBJ1-2	once	TRBD1	CASSLRDSYGYTF
TRBV29-1	12	TRBJ2-7	.	.	CSVDAGPYEQYF
TRBV29-1	13	TRBJ1-3	.	TRBD1	CSVQTGQGNTIYF
TRBV19	16	TRBJ2-6	.	.	CASRAYEDSGANVLTF
TRBV7-6	13	TRBJ1-1	.	.	CASSFEANTEAFF
TRBV10-2	13	TRBJ2-3	medium-sized	.	CASSERDTDTQYF
TRBV27	13	TRBJ2-7	.	TRBD1	CASSLGPGGEQYF
TRBV5-5	16	TRBJ2-2	once	TRBD2	CASSSSTSVATGELFF
TRBV7-2	14	TRBJ1-1	.	.	CASSLRRETTEAFF
TRBV7-8	17	TRBJ2-7	.	.	CASTGGVAGSLSYEQYF
TRBV18	14	TRBJ2-2	.	.	CASSLSGNTGELFF
TRBV28	16	TRBJ2-1	.	TRBD2	CASSSLLAGTYNEQFF
TRBV4-3	15	TRBJ1-4	few	.	CASSRGTVTNEKLFF
TRBV28	14	TRBJ2-6	.	.	CASSSSAGANVLTF
TRBV29-1	11	TRBJ1-2	.	.	CSVDQGIGYPF
TRBV2	14	TRBJ1-2	.	.	CASSEQGRDYGYTF